These 25 T cell receptor beta chains were sequenced from one sample in a study of T cells after yellow fever vaccination. TCRdb used MiXCR to reprocess the 5' RACE reads, holding one entry per CDR3 protein. The repertoire holds 300,000 to 400,000 distinct CDR3 sequences, with 6.2% as singletons. Source: PBMCs, taken 5 days after the yellow fever booster vaccination. The receptor set was obtained from a young man who received the YFV17D yellow fever vaccine.

This clonotype was observed a handful of times. This chain joins TRBV20-1 and TRBJ2-2; 9 bases are shared with TRBD2. The CDR3 has 15 amino acids. V shed 5 bases, J shed 4 bases, and the junction held 8 bases outside the gene matches. Germline V CDR1 and CDR2: DFQATT, SNEGSKA (reference sequence). CDR3 residues: CSALRREGPTGELFF. The CDR3 DNA reads TGCAGTGCTTTACGGCGGGAGGGCCCCACCGGGGAGCTGTTTTTT.

This clonotype was observed at least ten times. The chain links TRBV9 to TRBJ2-1, with 13 bases matching TRBD2. V was clipped by 4 bases and J by 7 bases; unmatched bases: 8. This CDR3 comprises 16 residues. Germline CDR1 is SGDLS and CDR2 is YYNGEE. CDR3 sequence reads: CASSPKTSGRLNEQFF. In nucleotides, the CDR3 is TGTGCCAGCAGCCCTAAGACTAGCGGGAGGTTGAATGAGCAGTTCTTC. Using reference TRBV9 and TRBJ2-1 for the parts outside the CDR3, the full variable domain is DSGVTQTPKHLITATGQRVTLRCSPRSGDLSVYWYQQSLDQGLQFLIQYYNGEERAKGNILERFSAQQFPDLHSELNLSSLELGDSALYFCASSPKTSGRLNEQFFGPGTRLTVL.

This clonotype showed up just a few times. This rearrangement joins TRBV4-1 to TRBJ2-1; 10 bases align to TRBD2. This CDR3 comprises 16 residues. V lost 4 bases, J lost 8 bases, and 11 bases stayed unmatched. Germline loops: CDR1 MGHRA, CDR2 YSYEKL. The CDR3 nucleotides read TGCGCCAGCAGCCCTACCTCTAGCGGGAGCAATCATGAGCAGTTCTTC. This codes for CASSPTSSGSNHEQFF.

The chain joins TRBV5-6 to TRBJ2-7, with TRBD2 identical over 10 bases. The trim removed 4 bases at V and 1 base at J, leaving 8 bases unmatched. The CDR3 consists of 16 residues. Germline values: CDR1 SGHDT, CDR2 YYEEEE. Here the CDR3 DNA reads TGTGCCAGCAGCCTCCGGACTAGCGGCTTATCCTACGAGCAGTACTTC. Amino acids: CASSLRTSGLSYEQYF.

This clonotype was seen repeatedly, ten times or more. The chain combines TRBV5-1 with TRBJ2-7; the D gene could be TRBD1 or TRBD2 (5 bases each). Germline lookup yields CDR1 SGHRS and CDR2 YFSETQ. This CDR3 region has 14 residues. V lost 3 bases and J 3 bases, leaving 13 bases between the germline ends. The CDR3 sequence: CASSSGTENYEQYF. The CDR3 DNA follows: TGCGCCAGCAGCTCCGGGACGGAGAACTACGAGCAGTACTTC.

V is TRBV29-1 and J is TRBJ2-5; TRBD2 might be the D (5 bases). CDR3 length: 13 amino acids. Germline V gene data show CDR1 as SQVTM and CDR2 as ANQGSEA. V was pared by 5 bases and J by 5 bases, with 15 bases between. The DNA for the CDR3 is TGCAGCGTTCCCGGGGTTCTGGGGGAGACCCAGTACTTC. Translated: CSVPGVLGETQYF.

In its sample, this clonotype was seen many times. The chain combines TRBV27 with TRBJ1-5, with 9 bases matching TRBD1. The CDR3 has 14 residues. V gave up 5 bases and J gave up 6 bases; unmatched junction bases: 5. Germline values: CDR1 MNHEY, CDR2 SMNVEV (reference sequence). Here the CDR3 reads CASSIGTGSQPQHF. The CDR3 nucleotides read TGTGCCAGCAGTATCGGGACAGGGAGTCAGCCCCAGCATTTT.

This clonotype appeared many times. The gene calls are TRBV4-3 and TRBJ2-4; D unresolved. Trimming removed 0 bases at V and 0 bases at J, with 9 bases between. The germline V gene encodes CDR1 LGHNA and CDR2 YSLEER. The CDR3 contains 16 residues. The CDR3 nucleotides are TGCGCCAGCAGCCAAGATAGCTGGATAGCCAAAAACATTCAGTACTTC. Translated, it gives CASSQDSWIAKNIQYF.

The chain has TRBV10-2 and TRBJ2-1, with D maybe TRBD1 (5 bases). From germline, CDR1 is WSHSY and CDR2 SAAADI. There are 14 residues in the CDR3. Trimming stripped 7 bases from V and 0 bases from J, with 10 bases between. CDR3 DNA: TGCGCCAGCACTCCCGACAGCTCCTACAATGAGCAGTTCTTC. Amino acids: CASTPDSSYNEQFF.

The V gene is TRBV27, the J gene TRBJ2-3; 7 nucleotides match TRBD2. This CDR3 comprises 14 residues. The germline V gene has CDR1 MNHEY and CDR2 SMNVEV (reference sequence). V lost 3 bases and J lost 6; bases outside the gene matches: 6. In DNA, the CDR3 is TGTGCCAGCAGTTTTGTGGCGGGAGTCGATACGCAGTATTTT. This encodes CASSFVAGVDTQYF.

The chain combines TRBV4-3 with TRBJ2-5, with D perhaps TRBD2 (5 bases). The CDR3 extends over 14 amino acids. The ends were cut back, 1 base at V and 2 bases at J, with 8 bases in the middle. Germline CDR1 LGHNA, CDR2 YSLEER. The CDR3 region has the DNA TGCGCCAGCAGCCAAGGTCCGGGACAAGAGACCCAGTACTTC. Translated: CASSQGPGQETQYF.

Details on this clonotype: With a much larger clone just one base away, this may be a read error. The chain uses TRBV7-2 and TRBJ2-1; D ambiguous. This CDR3 is built from 14 residues. The germline V and J ends were trimmed by 3 bases and 0 bases, with 6 bases remaining between them. Germline assignment: CDR1 SGHTA and CDR2 FQGNSA. The CDR3 protein is CASSFQSSYNEQFF. In DNA form, the CDR3 reads TGTGCCAGCAGCTTTCAAAGCTCCTACAATGAGCAGTTCTTC.

Ten or more counts support this clonotype. CDR3 protein: CASGNPSGPPPSEQFF. The CDR3 bases are TGCGCCAGCGGCAACCCTAGCGGCCCTCCCCCAAGTGAGCAGTTCTTC. The chain employs TRBV5-1 and TRBJ2-1, with 7 bases fitting TRBD2. Trimming at V came to 7 bases and at J to 9 bases, leaving 19 bases not matched to a gene. Germline V lookup: CDR1 SGHRS, CDR2 YFSETQ. The CDR3 consists of 16 residues.

This clonotype has only a few counts. As DNA, the CDR3 is TGTGCCAGCAGGAACCCAATAGCGGGAGGCCCGAACTACGAGCAGTACTTC. As protein: CASRNPIAGGPNYEQYF. V gene TRBV2 combines with J gene TRBJ2-7, with 10 bases that match TRBD2. Germline CDR1 reads SNHLY; CDR2 reads FYNNEI. J gave up 3 bases and V 6 bases, and 14 bases lay outside the gene matches. The CDR3 loop spans 17 amino acids.

The table lists this clonotype with many counts. CDR3 residues: CASSLPGLAGREQFF. The DNA of the CDR3 is TGTGCCAGCAGCCTCCCGGGACTAGCGGGGCGTGAGCAGTTCTTC. V and J are TRBV7-3 and TRBJ2-1; TRBD2 matches at 13 bases. With V trimmed by 5 bases and J by 9 bases, 7 bases remained unmatched. This CDR3 has 15 amino acids. Germline CDR1 SGHTA, CDR2 FQGTGA.

This clonotype was seen ten or more times. The chain couples TRBV5-1 to TRBJ2-4; D unresolved. Per the germline V gene, CDR1 is SGHRS and CDR2 is YFSETQ. This CDR3 has 13 residues. V was shortened by 4 bases and J by 6 bases, with 11 bases between the two germline ends. The CDR3 DNA reads as TGCGCCAGCAGCGATGATGTGAGAAACATTCAGTACTTC. Its translation is CASSDDVRNIQYF.

A few counts support this clonotype. The chain joins TRBV14 to TRBJ2-2, with unresolved D. Deletions cut 4 bases from V and 5 bases from J, with 17 bases between. The length of the CDR3 is 16 residues. Germline loops: CDR1 SGHDN, CDR2 FVKESK. DNA for the CDR3: TGTGCCAGCAGCCTAATAGATCCTGCGGAGACCGGGGAGCTGTTTTTT. Its translation is CASSLIDPAETGELFF.

This clonotype was observed a handful of times. The chain combines TRBV20-1 with TRBJ2-2; 11 positions match TRBD2. The CDR3 is 17 residues long. Looked up from germline, CDR1 is DFQATT and CDR2 is SNEGSKA (reference sequence). Trimming at V came to 4 bases and at J to 1 base, leaving 8 bases not matched to a gene. Here the CDR3 reads CSAKRASGRQNTGELFF. The CDR3 DNA reads TGCAGTGCTAAGAGGGCTAGCGGGAGGCAGAACACCGGGGAGCTGTTTTTT.

The chain employs TRBV7-3 and TRBJ2-1; D is possibly TRBD1 or TRBD2 (6 bases each). Trimming cost V 1 base and J 8 bases, with 15 bases left between them. This CDR3 is built from 15 residues. CDR1 SGHTA and CDR2 FQGTGA come from the germline V gene. The CDR3 region has the DNA TGTGCCAGCAGCTTAAAGGGGGGACTTCCCCATGAGCAGTTCTTC. It specifies CASSLKGGLPHEQFF.

The table lists this clonotype with many counts. V and J are TRBV12-3 or TRBV12-4 and TRBJ2-1, with 11 bases fitting TRBD2. V trimming: 2 bases; J trimming: 9 bases; junction bases outside the gene matches: 12. The CDR3 runs to 17 residues. The CDR3 is CASSLSGLAGGMGEQFF. Written as DNA, the CDR3 is TGTGCCAGCAGTTTATCCGGCTTAGCGGGAGGGATGGGTGAGCAGTTCTTC.

The J gene is TRBJ1-5, the V gene TRBV2, with D possibly being TRBD1 (6 bases). CDR1 SNHLY and CDR2 FYNNEI come from the germline V gene. Trimming took 5 bases from V and 2 from J, leaving 13 bases between them. The CDR3 spans 15 residues. The DNA for the CDR3 is TGTGCCAGCAGTCCCAGGACAGCGGGCAATCAGCCCCAGCATTTT. It codes for CASSPRTAGNQPQHF. Based on the CDR3 plus reference TRBV2 and TRBJ1-5, the full variable domain is EPEVTQTPSHQVTQMGQEVILRCVPISNHLYFYWYRQILGQKVEFLVSFYNNEISEKSEIFDDQFSVERPDGSNFTLKIRSTKLEDSAMYFCASSPRTAGNQPQHFGDGTRLSIL.

The chain couples TRBV2 to TRBJ2-7; a possible D gene is TRBD1 (7 bases). Per germline, CDR1 SNHLY and CDR2 FYNNEI. V gave up 8 bases and J gave up 5 bases, with 13 bases separating them. The CDR3 spans 12 residues. The CDR3 DNA reads TGTGCCAGCTACAGGGGCGGGAACGAGCAGTACTTC. Amino acids: CASYRGGNEQYF.

The chain joins TRBV20-1 to TRBJ1-2, with D uncertain. The CDR3 extends over 13 amino acids. Germline assignment: CDR1 DFQATT and CDR2 SNEGSKA (reference sequence). With 8 bases removed from V and 0 bases from J, the gap between germline ends came to 13 bases. The chain's CDR3 is CSPTDTTNYGYTF. CDR3 nucleotide sequence: TGCAGTCCGACCGATACCACTAACTATGGCTACACCTTC.

The table lists this clonotype with a few counts. The genes are TRBV5-1 and TRBJ2-1; D gene uncertain. The CDR3 extends over 12 amino acids. The germline V gene encodes CDR1 SGHRS and CDR2 YFSETQ. The V gene lost 4 bases and the J gene lost 2 bases, with 4 bases spanning the gap. Here the CDR3 reads CASSQTYNEQFF. The CDR3 DNA follows: TGCGCCAGCAGCCAAACCTACAATGAGCAGTTCTTC.

This clonotype occurred once. It may be a read error: a sequence one base away is much more abundant. The final CDR3 position lacks the conserved phenylalanine or tryptophan, pointing to a likely read error. The chain is built from TRBV20-1 and TRBJ2-1; 11 nucleotides align to TRBD2. From germline, CDR1 is DFQATT and CDR2 SNEGSKA (reference sequence). The CDR3 consists of 14 residues. The junction had 4 bases not matched to a gene; V was cut back by 5 bases and J by 4 bases. CDR3 in amino acids: CSAGPSGGYNEQFL. In DNA form, the CDR3 reads TGCAGTGCTGGCCCTAGCGGGGGGTACAATGAGCAGTTCTTA.